Listed below are T cell receptor beta chains from one sample, sequenced in a study of blood T cell repertoires in COVID-19. Clones were read by immunoSEQ multiplex PCR, and TCRdb kept only the in-frame ones, dropping some. The sample lists roughly 84,000 clones; around three quarters were seen once. Sequences were obtained from peripheral blood. The receptors were gathered from a woman between 50 and 59 years old with acute or convalescent COVID-19. Each CDR3 is given with its conserved first and last residue. Fields, in order: V gene, D gene, clone size, J gene, CDR3 protein, CDR3 DNA. A D gene is named only where the DNA matches it firmly. The listing skips clone size in some rows; elsewhere it reads once, few, many or a size class.

V gene: TRBV4-3; D gene: .; clone size: .; J gene: TRBJ1-1; CDR3 protein: CASSQEFNSNTEAFF; CDR3 DNA: TGCGCCAGCAGCCAAGAGTTTAATTCGAACACTGAAGCTTTCTTT
V gene: TRBV3-1/TRBV3-2; D gene: TRBD2; clone size: .; J gene: TRBJ2-3; CDR3 protein: CASSSGGGTTDTQYF; CDR3 DNA: TGTGCCAGCAGCTCCGGCGGGGGGACGACAGATACGCAGTATTTT
V gene: TRBV7-8; D gene: .; clone size: few; J gene: TRBJ2-7; CDR3 protein: CASSVTDLTYEQYF; CDR3 DNA: TGTGCCAGCAGCGTGACAGATCTAACCTACGAGCAGTACTTC
V gene: TRBV20-1; D gene: TRBD2; clone size: .; J gene: TRBJ2-3; CDR3 protein: CSASTSGGSFSSTDTQYF; CDR3 DNA: TGCAGTGCTAGTACTAGCGGGGGGTCTTTCTCTAGCACAGATACGCAGTATTTT
V gene: TRBV24-1; D gene: .; clone size: .; J gene: TRBJ2-1; CDR3 protein: CATSDAWSSAYNEQFF; CDR3 DNA: TGTGCCACCAGTGATGCATGGTCGAGCGCCTACAATGAGCAGTTCTTC
V gene: TRBV11-2; D gene: TRBD1; clone size: .; J gene: TRBJ1-6; CDR3 protein: CASSPFGGGQGSPLHF; CDR3 DNA: TGTGCCAGCAGCCCTTTTGGAGGGGGCCAAGGGTCACCCCTCCACTTT
V gene: TRBV28; D gene: .; clone size: .; J gene: TRBJ2-4; CDR3 protein: CASSLTPGIPLEDIQYF; CDR3 DNA: TGTGCCAGCAGTTTAACCCCCGGGATCCCCTTGGAGGACATTCAGTACTTC
V gene: TRBV19; D gene: TRBD1; clone size: few; J gene: TRBJ1-3; CDR3 protein: CASSTQGSGNTIYF; CDR3 DNA: TGTGCCAGTAGTACACAGGGGTCTGGAAACACCATATATTTT
V gene: TRBV6-5; D gene: TRBD1; clone size: .; J gene: TRBJ1-3; CDR3 protein: CASSYRTGVSGNTIYF; CDR3 DNA: TGTGCCAGCAGTTACCGGACAGGGGTCTCTGGAAACACCATATATTTT
V gene: TRBV6-5; D gene: .; clone size: .; J gene: TRBJ1-1; CDR3 protein: CASSPRGMNTEAFF; CDR3 DNA: TGTGCCAGCAGTCCCCGTGGCATGAACACTGAAGCTTTCTTT
V gene: TRBV3-1/TRBV3-2; D gene: TRBD1; clone size: .; J gene: TRBJ1-1; CDR3 protein: CASSSRTTGAVTEAFF; CDR3 DNA: TGTGCCAGCAGCTCGAGAACGACAGGGGCAGTCACTGAAGCTTTCTTT
V gene: TRBV28; D gene: TRBD2; clone size: .; J gene: TRBJ2-1; CDR3 protein: CASSSILAGPQDEQFF; CDR3 DNA: TGTGCCAGCAGTTCAATCCTAGCGGGGCCACAGGATGAGCAGTTCTTC
V gene: TRBV7-9; D gene: .; clone size: .; J gene: TRBJ2-6; CDR3 protein: CASSLPRQEERSGANVLTF; CDR3 DNA: TGTGCCAGCAGCTTGCCCCGACAGGAGGAGAGATCTGGGGCCAACGTCCTGACTTTC
V gene: TRBV6-5; D gene: .; clone size: .; J gene: TRBJ1-4; CDR3 protein: CASSSYSSNEKLFF; CDR3 DNA: TGTGCCAGCAGTTCCTACAGCTCCAATGAAAAACTGTTTTTT
V gene: TRBV7-2; D gene: TRBD1; clone size: .; J gene: TRBJ1-5; CDR3 protein: CASSFNTQGAGGQPQHF; CDR3 DNA: TGTGCCAGCAGCTTCAATACTCAGGGGGCTGGTGGACAGCCCCAGCATTTT
V gene: TRBV29-1; D gene: .; clone size: .; J gene: TRBJ1-1; CDR3 protein: CSVEDEGVVTEAFF; CDR3 DNA: TGCAGCGTTGAAGATGAGGGGGTGGTCACTGAAGCTTTCTTT
V gene: TRBV7-2; D gene: TRBD1; clone size: once; J gene: TRBJ1-4; CDR3 protein: CASSQGQGAIMGTNEKLFF; CDR3 DNA: TGTGCCAGCAGCCAGGGACAGGGGGCGATCATGGGGACTAATGAAAAACTGTTTTTT
V gene: TRBV6-5; D gene: .; clone size: .; J gene: TRBJ1-1; CDR3 protein: CASSSLGTATEAFF; CDR3 DNA: TGTGCCAGCAGTTCCCTAGGCACGGCCACTGAAGCTTTCTTT
V gene: TRBV7-8; D gene: .; clone size: .; J gene: TRBJ1-1; CDR3 protein: CASSFNQGEAFF; CDR3 DNA: TGTGCCAGCAGCTTTAACCAGGGAGAAGCTTTCTTT
V gene: TRBV7-6; D gene: .; clone size: .; J gene: TRBJ2-1; CDR3 protein: CASSLLGGEQFF; CDR3 DNA: TGTGCCAGCAGCTTACTAGGCGGTGAGCAGTTCTTC
V gene: TRBV9; D gene: TRBD2; clone size: .; J gene: TRBJ2-2; CDR3 protein: CASSVGTAGRGGELFF; CDR3 DNA: TGTGCCAGCAGCGTAGGCACAGCGGGGAGGGGCGGGGAGCTGTTTTTT
V gene: TRBV4-1; D gene: .; clone size: .; J gene: TRBJ2-2; CDR3 protein: CASSQAGLNTGELFF; CDR3 DNA: TGCGCCAGCAGCCAAGCCGGACTCAACACCGGGGAGCTGTTTTTT
V gene: TRBV28; D gene: TRBD1; clone size: few; J gene: TRBJ2-7; CDR3 protein: CASRETGDEQYF; CDR3 DNA: TGTGCCAGCAGGGAAACAGGGGACGAGCAGTACTTC
V gene: TRBV28; D gene: .; clone size: .; J gene: TRBJ2-1; CDR3 protein: CASSSLASYNEQFF; CDR3 DNA: TGTGCCAGCAGTTCGCTAGCGTCCTACAATGAGCAGTTCTTC
V gene: TRBV4-3; D gene: TRBD1; clone size: .; J gene: TRBJ1-2; CDR3 protein: CASSQELQGSYGYTF; CDR3 DNA: TGCGCCAGCAGCCAAGAACTACAGGGGTCCTATGGCTACACCTTC
V gene: TRBV10-2; D gene: TRBD1; clone size: .; J gene: TRBJ1-3; CDR3 protein: CASSALQGDLSGNTIYF; CDR3 DNA: TGCGCCAGCAGTGCCCTACAGGGGGACCTATCTGGAAACACCATATATTTT
V gene: TRBV7-2; D gene: .; clone size: .; J gene: TRBJ2-1; CDR3 protein: CASSSLGRNEQFF; CDR3 DNA: TGTGCCAGCAGCTCCTTGGGGAGAAATGAGCAGTTCTTC
V gene: TRBV14; D gene: .; clone size: .; J gene: TRBJ1-6; CDR3 protein: CASSGQPSSYNSPLHF; CDR3 DNA: TGTGCCAGCAGCGGACAGCCAAGCTCCTATAATTCACCCCTCCACTTT
V gene: TRBV28; D gene: TRBD1; clone size: .; J gene: TRBJ2-2; CDR3 protein: CASSLLQGVSNTGELFF; CDR3 DNA: TGTGCCAGCAGTCTCTTACAGGGGGTTTCGAACACCGGGGAGCTGTTTTTT
V gene: TRBV14; D gene: .; clone size: .; J gene: TRBJ2-7; CDR3 protein: CASSQTRSEQYF; CDR3 DNA: TGTGCCAGCAGCCAAACCCGGAGCGAGCAGTACTTC